The sequence of this T cell receptor (beta chain) was determined in a study of control samples from healthy donors and cancer patients (dated by TCRdb to the early 2020s). As encoded in the germline V gene (reference sequence), CDR1 is SEHNR while CDR2 is FQNEAQ. The CDR3, cysteine through phenylalanine, is 13 amino acids long. The read is trimmed to its CDR3 DNA, 39 bases read in frame from base 1. V loses 2 bases of germline sequence and J loses 7 bases, and the interval between the two ends is 9 bases. This clone appeared a few times. The clone's antigen remains unknown. The record has no base qualities; no much larger clone is one base away. Libraries were prepared through the immunoSEQ multiplex PCR assay. In its TCRdb copy, this immuneACCESS table keeps in-frame sequences only and misses some clones. Where compared with another copy, unresolved V genes explain less than half of these, and the others have no known cause. Counted in this sample were approximately 170,000 clones; about 91% of them appeared once. Around 5.1% of the sample rests with the top ten.

This sequence originates from a woman in her thirties in good health. Source material: blood. This sequence uses TRBV7-9 and TRBJ2-1; too little of a D gene remains to name it. At the DNA level, the sequence is TGTGCCAGCAGCTTAAGTGAGCGAAATGAGCAGTTCTTC. The translation is CASSLSERNEQFF. With all but the CDR3 taken from the reference TRBV7-9 and TRBJ2-1 genes, the full variable domain is: DTGVSQNPRHKITKRGQNVTFRCDPISEHNRLYWYRQTLGQGPEFLTYFQNEAQLEKSRLLSDRFSAERPKGSFSTLEIQRTEQGDSAMYLCASSLSERNEQFFGPGTRLTVL.